Following are 25 T cell receptor beta chains from one sample sequenced in a study of blood T cell repertoires in COVID-19. Sequencing was performed with immunoSEQ multiplex PCR; in TCRdb, only in-frame clones are kept and a portion is missing. The sample includes a few hundred thousand clones, 70% to 90% of them seen just once. The sequencing input was peripheral blood. These receptors all come from a man aged 18 to 29 with active or convalescent COVID-19.

This sequence joins TRBV30 and TRBJ2-4, with D perhaps TRBD2 (6 bases). The CDR3 spans 14 residues. Germline-derived CDR1 and CDR2 are GTSNPN and SVGIG (reference sequence). Between the trimmed V and J ends, which lost 2 bases and 1 base, there was a span of 9 bases. The CDR3 spells CAWSTGTAKNIQYF. The CDR3 DNA reads TGTGCCTGGAGTACCGGGACTGCCAAAAACATTCAGTACTTC.

This sequence joins TRBV7-9 and TRBJ2-1, with 8 bases lining up with TRBD1. This CDR3 comprises 15 residues. V lost 3 bases to trimming and J lost 3 bases; unmatched junction nucleotides: 4. Germline values: CDR1 SEHNR, CDR2 FQNEAQ (reference sequence). The CDR3 here is CASSFKGQGYNEQFF. The DNA of the CDR3 is TGTGCCAGCAGCTTCAAAGGACAGGGCTACAATGAGCAGTTCTTC.

The chain couples TRBV7-2 to TRBJ2-5, with a possible D match to TRBD2 (5 bases). The germline V gene has CDR1 SGHTA and CDR2 FQGNSA. The CDR3 sequence is 14 residues long. V dropped 6 bases and J dropped 2 bases, with 13 bases sitting between them. The CDR3 DNA sequence: TGTGCCAGCAGGCTAGCTGGGCAACAAGAGACCCAGTACTTC. Translating gives CASRLAGQQETQYF.

This clone was seen only once. The chain carries TRBV11-2 and TRBJ2-1; the D gene is possibly TRBD2 (5 bases). The CDR3 extends over 13 amino acids. Germline values: CDR1 SGHAT, CDR2 FQNNGV. V shed 2 bases and J shed 9 bases, with 11 bases lying between them. In DNA, the CDR3 is TGTGCCAGCAGCTTACTCCGGAGCGGTGAGCAGTTCTTC. The encoded protein is CASSLLRSGEQFF.

This sequence joins TRBV3-1 (or the pseudogene TRBV3-2) and TRBJ2-1, with 9 bases fitting TRBD1. V gave up 4 bases and J gave up 4 bases; unmatched junction bases: 5. The V gene's germline CDR1 is LGHDT and CDR2 YNNKEL (reference sequence). The CDR3 runs 15 residues. In DNA form, the CDR3 reads TGTGCCAGCAGCCTAAAGGGGACAGGGTACAATGAGCAGTTCTTC. Its translation: CASSLKGTGYNEQFF.

The chain is built from TRBV11-3 and TRBJ2-2; the match to TRBD2 covers 13 bases. After removal of 5 bases from V and 6 bases from J, the junction contained 3 bases not matched to a gene. CDR3 length: 15 amino acids. Germline V CDR1 and CDR2: SGHNT, YENEEA. CDR3: CASSGLAGVSGELFF. The CDR3 bases are TGTGCCAGCAGCGGACTAGCGGGAGTGTCCGGGGAGCTGTTTTTT.

The rearrangement links TRBV3-1 (or the pseudogene TRBV3-2) to TRBJ2-6; tentative D call: TRBD1 (5 bases). Trimming removed 0 bases at V and 7 bases at J, with 16 bases between. This CDR3 spans 17 amino acids. From germline, CDR1 is LGHDT and CDR2 YNNKEL (reference sequence). This chain's CDR3 is CASSQEAGSLEANVLTF. For the CDR3, the DNA is TGTGCCAGCAGCCAAGAGGCAGGGTCCCTGGAAGCCAACGTCCTGACTTTC.

The V and J genes are TRBV28 and TRBJ1-1; tentatively, D is TRBD1 (5 bases). The CDR3 runs to 14 residues. The germline V gene has CDR1 MDHEN and CDR2 SYDVKM. V lost 8 bases and J 10 bases, leaving 23 bases between the germline ends. The CDR3 nucleotides read TGTGCCAGCGGGGGGACGGAGGTCGTTCAGGGAGCTTTCTTT. This codes for CASGGTEVVQGAFF.

This chain links TRBV10-3 with TRBJ2-7; a possible D gene is TRBD2 (6 bases). V was trimmed by 3 bases and J by 6 bases, leaving 18 bases between them. The V gene's germline CDR1 is ENHRY and CDR2 SYGVKD. The CDR3 is 15 amino acids. In nucleotides, the CDR3 is TGTGCCATCAGTGACCTAGGCGGGGCGGAGAGCGAGCAGTACTTC. Residues: CAISDLGGAESEQYF.

CDR3 bases: TGTGCCTGGTCCTTGGGGCTGGATTACGAGCAGTACTTC. Amino acid sequence: CAWSLGLDYEQYF. V gene TRBV30 combines with J gene TRBJ2-7; a weak D match, TRBD1 (5 bases). The CDR3 is made up of 13 amino acids. V shed 5 bases and J shed 4 bases, with 15 bases lying between them. The V gene's germline CDR1 is GTSNPN and CDR2 SVGIG (reference sequence).

The rearrangement uses TRBV10-2 and TRBJ1-5; 8 nucleotides line up with TRBD1. This CDR3 spans 14 amino acids. V lost 8 bases to trimming and J lost 6 bases; unmatched junction nucleotides: 9. Germline lookup yields CDR1 WSHSY and CDR2 SAAADI. CDR3 residues: CASGRTGTFQPQHF. CDR3 nucleotide sequence: TGCGCCAGCGGAAGGACAGGGACGTTTCAGCCCCAGCATTTT.

The chain carries TRBV28 and TRBJ1-5; 8 positions agree with TRBD1. V dropped 5 bases and J dropped 2; count of bases not matched to a gene: 2. Germline values: CDR1 MDHEN, CDR2 SYDVKM. The CDR3 has 14 residues. The DNA for the CDR3 is TGTGCCAGCAGTATACAGGGGGGCAATCAGCCCCAGCATTTT. Residues: CASSIQGGNQPQHF.

This clone has only one observation. This rearrangement joins TRBV19 to TRBJ1-5; no definite D call. Germline V lookup: CDR1 LNHDA, CDR2 SQIVND (reference sequence). Trimming removed 6 bases from V and 3 bases from J, with 6 bases in between. The CDR3 consists of 12 residues. CDR3 loop: CASRQNNQPQHF. CDR3 DNA sequence: TGTGCCAGTAGACAAAACAATCAGCCCCAGCATTTT.

The genes are TRBV11-2 and TRBJ2-1; D might be TRBD2 (6 bases). The CDR3 spans 17 residues. With 5 bases removed from V and 0 bases from J, the gap between germline ends came to 17 bases. Germline-derived CDR1 and CDR2 are SGHAT and FQNNGV. The CDR3 is CASSPDWAGSSYNEQFF. The CDR3 DNA reads TGTGCCAGCAGCCCCGACTGGGCGGGGAGCTCCTACAATGAGCAGTTCTTC.

This sequence joins TRBV25-1 and TRBJ2-5; TRBD2 is a possible D gene (5 bases). CDR3 length: 15 residues. V gave up 4 bases and J gave up 5 bases, with 17 bases separating them. Germline V gives CDR1 MGHDK, CDR2 SYGVNS. CDR3 region: CASSAGRAEQETQYF. The CDR3, as DNA: TGTGCCAGCAGTGCCGGACGAGCGGAGCAGGAGACCCAGTACTTC.

This clone was seen a few times. J is TRBJ2-7 and V is TRBV10-3; D might be TRBD1 (6 bases). The CDR3 is made up of 12 amino acids. Trimming took off 10 bases at V and 0 bases at J, with 10 bases between the two ends. The germline V gene has CDR1 ENHRY and CDR2 SYGVKD. The CDR3 is CATQGSSYEQYF. DNA for the CDR3: TGTGCCACCCAGGGGAGCTCCTACGAGCAGTACTTC.

The V gene is TRBV2, the J gene TRBJ2-7; no definite D call. The germline V gene has CDR1 SNHLY and CDR2 FYNNEI. The length of the CDR3 is 11 residues. The V and J ends lost 2 bases and 4 bases respectively, with 3 bases between them. The CDR3 is CASSEQYEQYF. The DNA of the CDR3 is TGTGCCAGCAGTGAACAGTACGAGCAGTACTTC.

The chain employs TRBV7-2 and TRBJ2-6; 10 bases line up with TRBD1. Unmatched junction bases numbered 5, after V lost 5 bases and J lost 1 base. Germline lookup yields CDR1 SGHTA and CDR2 FQGNSA. The CDR3 is made up of 17 amino acids. In nucleotides, the CDR3 is TGTGCCAGCAGCCCTGGACAGGGGGTGTCTGGGGCCAACGTCCTGACTTTC. Translating gives CASSPGQGVSGANVLTF. Full variable domain (missing parts from reference TRBV7-2 and TRBJ2-6): GAGVSQSPSNKVTEKGKDVELRCDPISGHTALYWYRQSLGQGLEFLIYFQGNSAPDKSGLPSDRFSAERTGGSVSTLTIQRTQQEDSAVYLCASSPGQGVSGANVLTFGAGSRLTVL.

The chain joins TRBV29-1 to TRBJ1-2; TRBD1 might be the D (5 bases). The CDR3 is 12 amino acids. Germline V CDR1 and CDR2: SQVTM, ANQGSEA. V was shortened by 6 bases and J by 4 bases, with 12 bases between the two germline ends. The CDR3 region has the DNA TGCAGCGTCCAGGGTAGGGGCTATGGCTACACCTTC. Encoded protein: CSVQGRGYGYTF.

This clone appeared a single time. The V and J genes are TRBV5-5 and TRBJ1-5; no definite D call. Per germline, CDR1 SGHKS and CDR2 YYEKEE (reference sequence). CDR3 length: 14 amino acids. V gave up 1 base and J gave up 4 bases, with 9 bases separating them. CDR3 sequence (DNA): TGTGCCAGCAGCTTGTCGGGGTGGAATCAGCCCCAGCATTTT. It translates to CASSLSGWNQPQHF. Filled out from reference TRBV5-5 and TRBJ1-5, the complete variable domain reads DAGVTQSPTHLIKTRGQQVTLRCSPISGHKSVSWYQQVLGQGPQFIFQYYEKEERGRGNFPDRFSARQFPNYSSELNVNALLLGDSALYLCASSLSGWNQPQHFGDGTRLSIL.

This rearrangement joins TRBV29-1 to TRBJ1-2; no clear D gene. V dropped 5 bases and J dropped 10 bases, with 14 bases sitting between them. Per germline, CDR1 SQVTM and CDR2 ANQGSEA. This CDR3 has 11 residues. The CDR3 loop reads CSVTDAEAYTF. CDR3 sequence (DNA): TGCAGCGTTACAGACGCAGAAGCCTACACCTTC.

The gene calls are TRBV5-4 and TRBJ1-2, with D maybe TRBD1 (6 bases). There are 13 residues in the CDR3. V was pared by 6 bases and J by 0 bases, with 9 bases between. The germline V gene encodes CDR1 SGHNT and CDR2 YYREEE (reference sequence). CDR3 region: CASKGETNYGYTF. The CDR3 nucleotides read TGTGCCAGCAAGGGGGAGACTAACTATGGCTACACCTTC.

The V and J genes are TRBV19 and TRBJ2-7, with 8 bases aligning to TRBD2. V lost 3 bases to trimming and J lost 2 bases; unmatched junction nucleotides: 3. Germline loops: CDR1 LNHDA, CDR2 SQIVND (reference sequence). This CDR3 region has 14 residues. The chain's CDR3 is CASSIQRGTYEQYF. The CDR3 DNA is TGTGCCAGTAGTATTCAGCGGGGGACCTACGAGCAGTACTTC.

V gene TRBV7-3 combines with J gene TRBJ2-2, with D possibly TRBD1 on 6 matching bases. Germline CDR1 reads SGHTA; CDR2 reads FQGTGA. The CDR3 has 15 amino acids. V lost 5 bases, J lost 2 bases, and 12 bases lay in between. The CDR3 DNA is TGTGCCAGCAGCCCCACAGGGTACAACACCGGGGAGCTGTTTTTT. This sequence encodes CASSPTGYNTGELFF.

V gene TRBV6-5 combines with J gene TRBJ2-7; possibly TRBD2 for D (6 bases). Germline V gene lookup returns CDR1 MNHEY and CDR2 SVGAGI. CDR3 length: 12 amino acids. V lost 8 bases and J lost 5, with 13 bases in between. DNA of the CDR3: TGTGCCAGCTTTGATTCGGGAGACGAGCAGTACTTC. Its protein is CASFDSGDEQYF.